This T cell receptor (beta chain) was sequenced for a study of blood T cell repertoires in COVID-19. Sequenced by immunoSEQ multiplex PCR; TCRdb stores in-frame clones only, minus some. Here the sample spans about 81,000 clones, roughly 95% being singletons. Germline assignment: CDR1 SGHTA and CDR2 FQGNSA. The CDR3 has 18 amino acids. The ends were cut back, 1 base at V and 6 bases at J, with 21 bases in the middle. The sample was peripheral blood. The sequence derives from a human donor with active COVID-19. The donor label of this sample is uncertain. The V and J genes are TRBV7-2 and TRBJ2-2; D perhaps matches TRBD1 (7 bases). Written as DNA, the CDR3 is TGTGCCAGCAGCTTAGGTCATTCGTCCAGGGGGGTGGCCGGGGAGCTGTTTTTT. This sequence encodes CASSLGHSSRGVAGELFF.